This TCR beta chain came from a study of blood T cell repertoires in COVID-19. Overall study: Acute-phase and convalescent COVID-19 samples originated in the United States, Italy and Spain.

Seattle participants joined during active infection and were tracked over time. The table came from immunoSEQ multiplex PCR; TCRdb's copy has only in-frame clones and leaves some out. The repertoire consists of 150,000 or so clones, with around 91% occurring once and the leading ten covering 13%. The sequencing sample was made of peripheral blood. The TCR originated in a man between 18 and 29 years old with COVID-19, enrolled during active disease.

CDR3 residues: CASSMGHLSGNTIYF. CDR3 in DNA: TGTGCCAGCAGCATGGGACATCTCTCTGGAAACACCATATATTTT. The V gene is TRBV5-6, the J gene TRBJ1-3; the D gene is possibly TRBD1 (6 bases). V was trimmed by 4 bases and J by 0 bases, leaving 11 bases between them. Germline V lookup: CDR1 SGHDT, CDR2 YYEEEE. The CDR3 runs 15 residues.